This T cell receptor (beta chain) was sequenced in a study of chemoradiotherapy in HPV16-positive cancers (dated by TCRdb to between 2022 and 2023). Notes on the research overall: Using functional T-cell assays on cells from a couple of HPV16-positive patients, the researchers defined candidate HPV-specific T-cell clones and common TCR motifs. Whether T-cell immunity against the HPV oncoproteins E6 and E7 changes during chemoradiotherapy and whether survival is affected by this immunity were examined in the study. The candidate HPV-specific TCRs and motifs were subsequently tracked in TCR repertoires obtained from roughly 90 patients with HPV-related cancers. Results the study describes overall, beyond this receptor: Only a couple of HPV16-positive patients were used to derive the functional definition of HPV-specific T cells, and the survival association was reported for HPV16-positive patients. Expansion of candidate HPV-specific clones and E7-related TCR motifs was observed in the tumor microenvironment during treatment, whereas no such expansion was observed for non-HPV-specific T cells. In HPV16-positive patients, expansion of HPV-responsive T cells during chemoradiotherapy was found to be associated with improved recurrence-free survival.

Repertoires were sampled multiple times during chemoradiotherapy, which allowed clonal expansion in the tumor microenvironment to be followed. Library preparation employed the immunoSEQ multiplex PCR assay. TCRdb holds this immuneACCESS table with in-frame rearrangements only. Some clones are missing; in checked studies, unresolved V genes explain under half, and the rest has no known cause. This sample has about 66,000 clones in its table, and 88% of those were observed once. Over 4% of the sample belongs to the ten largest clones. Notes on this clone: Its antigen is still unknown. At one end, the junction sequence differs from germline, possibly due to a read error.

The clonotype originates from a human donor with HPV-associated anogenital cancer. The sample here was blood, taken from a patient who underwent chemoradiotherapy.

The CDR3 region has the sequence CASHLGKETQYF. The sequence in DNA is TGCGCGAGTCACCTAGGGAAGGAGACCCAGTACTTC. The sequence links TRBV2 to TRBJ2-5; the D gene is not confidently resolved. The cysteine opens and the phenylalanine closes a CDR3 of 12 amino acids. Only CDR3 DNA is held: 36 bases, read in frame from base 1. CDR1 and CDR2 (SNHLY, FYNNEI) derive from the germline V gene.